A single sample is the source of the 10 T cell receptor beta chains below, sequenced in a study of blood T cells in healthy people across ages. Then a second PCR, running roughly 6 to 11 cycles, was carried out with a sample-barcoded 5' primer and a J-beta primer mix. TCRdb fed the 5' RACE reads into MiXCR, producing one record per CDR3 protein. Of 650,000 or so distinct CDR3 sequences in the sample, roughly half were seen once. The source material was blood. Source of these receptors: an elderly woman in good health.

Comments on this clonotype: A much bigger clone sits one base away, suggesting this may be a read error. As the CDR3 is not closed by the conserved phenylalanine or tryptophan, this likely results from a read error. This chain joins TRBV2 and TRBJ2-1; D is unresolved. This CDR3 contains 13 residues. The germline gives CDR1 SNHLY, CDR2 FYNNEI. Trimming cost V 6 bases and J 8 bases, with 14 bases left between them. As DNA, the CDR3 is TGTGCCAGCAGCGATGAGGAGCAGGATGAGCAGTTCTCC. It is translated as CASSDEEQDEQFS.

In this sample, this clonotype turned up many times. A much larger clonotype is one base distant, so this may be a read error. The chain is built from TRBV5-1 and TRBJ2-7; D is perhaps TRBD1 (6 bases). Germline V gives CDR1 SGHRS, CDR2 YFSETQ. CDR3 size: 13 residues. The CDR3 region has the DNA TGTGCCAGCAGTCTGGACAGTTACAATGAGCAGTACTTC. Translating it yields CASSLDSYNEQYF.

The sample holds many counts of this clonotype. The V and J genes are TRBV28 and TRBJ2-1, with D perhaps matching TRBD2 (6 bases). The V and J ends lost 5 bases and 7 bases respectively, with 21 bases between them. CDR3 length equals 16 residues. In germline, CDR1 is MDHEN, CDR2 SYDVKM. The CDR3 DNA is TGTGCCAGCAGTCCCTCAGGACTCCCCGGGGGAAATGAGCAGTTCTTC. It encodes CASSPSGLPGGNEQFF.

Details on this clonotype: A read error may explain this, as a much larger clone is one base away. The chain combines TRBV5-1 with TRBJ2-5, with D uncertain. V lost 3 bases to trimming and J lost 11 bases, with 17 bases between them. This CDR3 is built from 13 residues. The germline CDR1 and CDR2 sequences are SGHRS and YFSETQ. The CDR3, as DNA: TGCGCCAGCAGCTGGGATCCGGGTAGAGAGCAGTACTTC. Translating it yields CASSWDPGREQYF.

V gene TRBV20-1 combines with J gene TRBJ1-1; 12 bases line up with TRBD1. CDR3 length: 15 residues. CDR1 is DFQATT and CDR2 is SNEGSKA in the germline V gene (reference sequence). CDR3 sequence: CSLRPGQGARAEAFF. CDR3 sequence (DNA): TGCAGCCTCAGACCGGGACAGGGGGCGAGGGCTGAAGCTTTCTTT.

For this clonotype: A much larger clone sits a single nucleotide away, making a read error possible. J is TRBJ2-3 and V is TRBV7-2, with D perhaps matching TRBD2 (6 bases). The germline gives CDR1 SGHTA, CDR2 FQGNSA. The CDR3 covers 13 residues. Trimming removed 2 bases at V and 4 bases at J, with 7 bases between. CDR3 residues: CASSLRRADTQYF. The CDR3 DNA follows: TGTGCCAGCAGCTTAAGGAGGGCAGATACGCAGTATTTT.

The CDR3 protein is CSLRRPYTDTQYF. The CDR3 nucleotides are TGCAGCCTCCGGCGGCCATACACAGATACGCAGTATTTT. The chain has TRBV29-1 and TRBJ2-3; D unresolved. The V gene's germline CDR1 is SQVTM and CDR2 ANQGSEA. Trimming cost V 8 bases and J 2 bases, with 14 bases left between them. The CDR3 totals 13 residues.

The J gene is TRBJ2-3, the V gene TRBV29-1; no firm D call. The V gene's germline CDR1 is SQVTM and CDR2 ANQGSEA. The CDR3 spans 15 residues. V was shortened by 1 base and J by 2 bases, with 13 bases between the two germline ends. This CDR3 reads CSVEVTATSTDTQYF. For the CDR3, the DNA is TGCAGCGTTGAAGTGACCGCCACCTCCACAGATACGCAGTATTTT.

The J gene is TRBJ2-6, the V gene TRBV2; D is undetermined. Trimming took 2 bases from V and 4 from J, leaving 15 bases between them. This CDR3 is built from 17 residues. Germline V gene sequence: CDR1 SNHLY, CDR2 FYNNEI. CDR3 in amino acids: CASSERTELLGANVLTF. DNA for the CDR3: TGTGCCAGCAGTGAACGGACCGAACTTCTCGGGGCCAACGTCCTGACTTTC.

The table lists this clonotype with many counts. This chain uses TRBV27 with TRBJ2-7; 9 bases fit TRBD1. The V gene end was trimmed by 4 bases and the J gene end by 0 bases; junction bases not matched to a gene: 10. This CDR3 region has 17 residues. Germline V gene lookup returns CDR1 MNHEY and CDR2 SMNVEV (reference sequence). CDR3 sequence reads: CASSSTGGVLSSYEQYF. The CDR3 DNA sequence: TGTGCCAGCAGTTCTACAGGGGGCGTACTCAGCTCCTACGAGCAGTACTTC.